These 14 T cell receptor beta chains originate from one sample sequenced in a study of cytotoxic CD8 clonotypes in ibrutinib-treated CLL. Assay used: immunoSEQ multiplex PCR; TCRdb lists only in-frame clones, some missing. The sample lists 30,000 to 40,000 clones, about 70% occurring once. This specimen consisted of PBMCs, obtained before ibrutinib treatment. These receptors were collected from a human donor with chronic lymphocytic leukemia.

The V gene is TRBV7-9, the J gene TRBJ2-7; D remains ambiguous. This CDR3 contains 12 residues. The V and J ends lost 1 base and 2 bases respectively, with 3 bases between them. Germline V gene lookup returns CDR1 SEHNR and CDR2 FQNEAQ (reference sequence). In nucleotides, the CDR3 is TGTGCCAGCAGCTTAGGGGCCTACGAGCAGTACTTC. This encodes CASSLGAYEQYF. Supplemented by reference TRBV7-9 and TRBJ2-7, the full variable domain reads DTGVSQNPRHKITKRGQNVTFRCDPISEHNRLYWYRQTLGQGPEFLTYFQNEAQLEKSRLLSDRFSAERPKGSFSTLEIQRTEQGDSAMYLCASSLGAYEQYFGPGTRLTVT.

The chain links TRBV21-1 to TRBJ1-1; the D call TRBD1 from the table was never checked on the DNA. TRBV21-1 is a pseudogene. The CDR3 contains 15 residues. In DNA form, the CDR3 reads TGTGCCAGCAGCAAGATAGGGGGCGAGGGCACTGAAGCTTTCTTT. Translated, it gives CASSKIGGEGTEAFF.

This rearrangement joins TRBV9 to TRBJ2-1; 9 bases map to TRBD2. The length of the CDR3 is 20 residues. Trimming took 3 bases from V and 2 from J; bases not matched to a gene: 18. Per the germline V gene, CDR1 is SGDLS and CDR2 is YYNGEE. The DNA of the CDR3 is TGTGCCAGCAGCGCGGAGGGGACAGAGGCTAGCGGGACGACCTACAATGAGCAGTTCTTC. It is translated as CASSAEGTEASGTTYNEQFF. Complete variable domain (other parts from reference TRBV9 and TRBJ2-1): DSGVTQTPKHLITATGQRVTLRCSPRSGDLSVYWYQQSLDQGLQFLIQYYNGEERAKGNILERFSAQQFPDLHSELNLSSLELGDSALYFCASSAEGTEASGTTYNEQFFGPGTRLTVL.

The chain combines TRBV5-1 with TRBJ2-7, with unresolved D. The CDR3 loop spans 13 amino acids. Germline V gene sequence: CDR1 SGHRS, CDR2 YFSETQ. V was trimmed by 3 bases and J by 6 bases, leaving 13 bases between them. The CDR3 reads CASSYEITGEQYF. For the CDR3, the DNA is TGCGCCAGCAGCTACGAGATTACCGGCGAGCAGTACTTC. Complete variable domain (other parts from reference TRBV5-1 and TRBJ2-7): KAGVTQTPRYLIKTRGQQVTLSCSPISGHRSVSWYQQTPGQGLQFLFEYFSETQRNKGNFPGRFSGRQFSNSRSEMNVSTLELGDSALYLCASSYEITGEQYFGPGTRLTVT.

The rearrangement joins TRBV5-1 to TRBJ2-7; tentative D call: TRBD1 (6 bases). Looked up from germline, CDR1 is SGHRS and CDR2 is YFSETQ. V dropped 1 base and J dropped 0 bases, with 14 bases sitting between them. The CDR3 spans 16 residues. Written as DNA, the CDR3 is TGCGCCAGCAGCTTGAGTTCATCAGGGGCCTCCTACGAGCAGTACTTC. Amino acids: CASSLSSSGASYEQYF.

J is TRBJ2-7 and V is TRBV11-3, with TRBD1 matching over 7 bases. CDR1 and CDR2 (germline): SGHNT, YENEEA. This CDR3 is built from 14 residues. The ends lost 4 bases at V and 3 bases at J; junction bases unmatched: 6. The CDR3 is CASSSRDSYYEQYF. In DNA, the CDR3 is TGTGCCAGCAGCTCCAGGGACAGCTACTACGAGCAGTACTTC.

The V call is TRBV19, the J call TRBJ2-7; D call uncertain. V lost 6 bases and J lost 2, with 8 bases in between. The CDR3 spans 12 residues. Per the germline V gene, CDR1 is LNHDA and CDR2 is SQIVND (reference sequence). CDR3 sequence: CASRGRTYEQYF. In nucleotides, the CDR3 is TGTGCCAGTAGGGGCAGGACCTACGAGCAGTACTTC. The complete variable domain, with remaining parts taken from reference TRBV19 and TRBJ2-7, reads DGGITQSPKYLFRKEGQNVTLSCEQNLNHDAMYWYRQDPGQGLRLIYYSQIVNDFQKGDIAEGYSVSREKKESFPLTVTSAQKNPTAFYLCASRGRTYEQYFGPGTRLTVT.

The CDR3 loop reads CASNPGLAKNIQYF. For the CDR3, the DNA is TGTGCCAGTAACCCTGGTTTGGCCAAAAACATTCAGTACTTC. This rearrangement joins TRBV19 to TRBJ2-4; D uncertain. CDR3 length: 14 amino acids. The germline CDR1 and CDR2 sequences are LNHDA and SQIVND (reference sequence). Trimming stripped 7 bases from V and 1 base from J, with 11 bases between.

The V gene is TRBV18, the J gene TRBJ1-1, with TRBD1 identical over 7 bases. V lost 6 bases, J lost 5 bases, and 3 bases stayed unmatched. Germline V gene lookup returns CDR1 KGHSH and CDR2 LQKENI. The CDR3 length is 12 residues. This CDR3 is CASSRQGTEAFF. In DNA form, the CDR3 reads TGTGCCAGCTCCCGACAGGGTACTGAAGCTTTCTTT.

The CDR3 DNA reads TGTGCCAGCAGTGAATCCGGGACAGGGCGACAAGAGACCCAGTACTTC. This encodes CASSESGTGRQETQYF. The gene calls are TRBV25-1 and TRBJ2-5; 9 nucleotides match TRBD1. The CDR3 is made up of 16 amino acids. Germline assignment: CDR1 MGHDK and CDR2 SYGVNS. J was trimmed by 2 bases and V by 1 base; bases with no gene match: 5.

V is TRBV29-1 and J is TRBJ2-4, with a tentative D call TRBD2 (5 bases). The CDR3 loop spans 13 amino acids. Deletions cut 3 bases from V and 3 bases from J, with 9 bases between. Per the germline V gene, CDR1 is SQVTM and CDR2 is ANQGSEA. This CDR3 is CSVERVGKNIQYF. The CDR3 region has the DNA TGCAGCGTTGAGAGGGTTGGCAAAAACATTCAGTACTTC. The full variable domain, completed using reference TRBV29-1 and TRBJ2-4, is SAVISQKPSRDICQRGTSLTIQCQVDSQVTMMFWYRQQPGQSLTLIATANQGSEATYESGFVIDKFPISRPNLTFSTLTVSNMSPEDSSIYLCSVERVGKNIQYFGAGTRLSVL.

The chain recombines TRBV2 with TRBJ2-7; D assignment may be TRBD1 or TRBD2 (5 bases each). In germline, CDR1 is SNHLY, CDR2 FYNNEI. The length of the CDR3 is 14 residues. V lost 3 bases and J 1 base, leaving 10 bases between the germline ends. The CDR3 sequence is CASSDGDASYEQYF. Here the CDR3 DNA reads TGTGCCAGCAGTGACGGGGACGCATCCTACGAGCAGTACTTC.

This rearrangement joins TRBV28 to TRBJ2-2; D is ambiguous. V dropped 7 bases and J dropped 7 bases, with 10 bases sitting between them. CDR3 size: 12 residues. CDR1 and CDR2 (germline): MDHEN, SYDVKM. This CDR3 reads CASNPPSGELFF. CDR3 sequence (DNA): TGTGCCAGCAACCCGCCCAGCGGGGAGCTGTTTTTT.

This clone has just one count. This chain connects TRBV7-9 to TRBJ1-1, with D perhaps TRBD1 (5 bases). The CDR3 consists of 13 residues. The germline gives CDR1 SEHNR, CDR2 FQNEAQ (reference sequence). V was shortened by 4 bases and J by 4 bases, with 10 bases between the two germline ends. The CDR3 DNA reads TGTGCCAGCAGCTCGACGGGACGCACTGAAGCTTTCTTT. Its protein is CASSSTGRTEAFF.